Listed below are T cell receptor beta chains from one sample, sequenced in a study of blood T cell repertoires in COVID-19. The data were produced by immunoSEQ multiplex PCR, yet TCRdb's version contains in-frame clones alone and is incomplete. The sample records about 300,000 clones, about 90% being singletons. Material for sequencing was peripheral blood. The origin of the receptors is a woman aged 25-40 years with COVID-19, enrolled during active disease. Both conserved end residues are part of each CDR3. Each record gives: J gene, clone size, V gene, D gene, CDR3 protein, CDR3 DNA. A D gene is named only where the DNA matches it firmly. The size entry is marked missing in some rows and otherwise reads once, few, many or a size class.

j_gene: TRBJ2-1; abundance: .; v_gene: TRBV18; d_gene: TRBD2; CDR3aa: CASSHPGLAYNEQFF; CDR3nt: TGTGCCAGCTCACACCCGGGACTAGCATACAATGAGCAGTTCTTC
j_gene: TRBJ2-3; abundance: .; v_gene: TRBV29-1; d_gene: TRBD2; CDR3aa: CSVEDRKRGGLDTQYF; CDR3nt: TGCAGCGTTGAAGATCGGAAGCGGGGGGGCTTGGATACGCAGTATTTT
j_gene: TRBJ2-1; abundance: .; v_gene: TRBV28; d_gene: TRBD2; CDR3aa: CASKAGGSYNEQFF; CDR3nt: TGTGCCAGCAAGGCGGGGGGATCCTACAATGAGCAGTTCTTC
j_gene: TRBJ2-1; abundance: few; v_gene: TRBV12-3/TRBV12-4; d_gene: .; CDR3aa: CASSLNSGNEQFF; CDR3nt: TGTGCCAGCAGTTTAAATTCGGGTAATGAGCAGTTCTTC
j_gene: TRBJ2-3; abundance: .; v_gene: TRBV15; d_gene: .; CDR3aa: CATSRELPGDTQYF; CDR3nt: TGTGCCACCAGCAGAGAACTTCCCGGAGATACGCAGTATTTT
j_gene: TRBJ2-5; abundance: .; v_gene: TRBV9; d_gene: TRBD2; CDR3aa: CASSASGGARETQYF; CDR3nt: TGTGCCAGCTCCGCTAGCGGGGGGGCCCGGGAGACCCAGTACTTC
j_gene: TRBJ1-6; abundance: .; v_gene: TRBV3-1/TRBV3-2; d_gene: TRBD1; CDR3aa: CASSPTGGSNSPLHF; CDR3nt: TGTGCCAGCAGCCCCACAGGGGGAAGTAATTCACCCCTCCACTTT
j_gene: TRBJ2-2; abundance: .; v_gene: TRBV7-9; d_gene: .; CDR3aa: CASSLLTNTGELFF; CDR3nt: TGTGCCAGCAGCTTATTAACGAACACCGGGGAGCTGTTTTTT
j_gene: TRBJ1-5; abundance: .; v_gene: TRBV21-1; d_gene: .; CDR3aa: CARSIGNQPQHF; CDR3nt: TGTGCCAGATCAATTGGCAATCAGCCCCAGCATTTT
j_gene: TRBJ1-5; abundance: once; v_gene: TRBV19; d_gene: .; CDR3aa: CASSIPPTSNQPQHF; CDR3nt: TGTGCCAGTAGTATCCCCCCTACTAGCAATCAGCCCCAGCATTTT
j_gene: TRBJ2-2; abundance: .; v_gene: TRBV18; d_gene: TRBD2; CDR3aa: CASSPTLTSGTGELFF; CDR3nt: TGTGCCAGCTCACCGACTTTGACTAGCGGCACCGGGGAGCTGTTTTTT
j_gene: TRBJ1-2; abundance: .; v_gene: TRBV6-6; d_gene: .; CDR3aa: CASSYEANYGYTF; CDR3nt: TGTGCCAGCAGTTATGAGGCTAACTATGGCTACACCTTC
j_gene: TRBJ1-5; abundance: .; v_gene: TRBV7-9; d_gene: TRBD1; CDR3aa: CASSPGQGAAQPQHF; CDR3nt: TGTGCCAGCAGCCCAGGACAGGGGGCGGCTCAGCCCCAGCATTTT
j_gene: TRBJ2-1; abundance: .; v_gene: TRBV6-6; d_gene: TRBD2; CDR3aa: CASRSPSGPYNEQFF; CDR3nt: TGTGCCAGCAGATCTCCTAGCGGACCCTACAATGAGCAGTTCTTC
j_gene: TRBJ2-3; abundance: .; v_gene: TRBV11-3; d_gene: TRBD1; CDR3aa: CASSFDRGLTDTQYF; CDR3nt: TGTGCCAGCAGCTTCGACAGGGGGCTAACAGATACGCAGTATTTT
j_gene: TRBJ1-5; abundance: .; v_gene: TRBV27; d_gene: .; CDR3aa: CASSLAGGNQPQHF; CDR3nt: TGTGCCAGCAGTTTGGCAGGGGGCAATCAGCCCCAGCATTTT
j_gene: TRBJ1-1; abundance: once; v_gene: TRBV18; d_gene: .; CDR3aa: CASSPRPNTEAFF; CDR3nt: TGTGCCAGCTCACCGCGGCCGAACACTGAAGCTTTCTTT
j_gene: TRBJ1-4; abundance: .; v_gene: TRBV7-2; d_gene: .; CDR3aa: CASSSPSGKSNEKLFF; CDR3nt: TGTGCCAGCAGCTCCCCCTCAGGGAAGTCTAATGAAAAACTGTTTTTT
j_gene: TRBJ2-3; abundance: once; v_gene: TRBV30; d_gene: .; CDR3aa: CAWSWEGGRTDTQYF; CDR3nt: TGTGCCTGGAGTTGGGAGGGGGGACGCACAGATACGCAGTATTTT
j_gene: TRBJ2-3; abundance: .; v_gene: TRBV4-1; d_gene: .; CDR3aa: CASSPPGVAGDTQYF; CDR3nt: TGCGCCAGCAGCCCTCCCGGGGTAGCAGGAGATACGCAGTATTTT
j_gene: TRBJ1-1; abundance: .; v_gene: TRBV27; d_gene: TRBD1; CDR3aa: CASSLQGAYTEAFF; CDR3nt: TGTGCCAGCAGTCTACAGGGGGCGTACACTGAAGCTTTCTTT
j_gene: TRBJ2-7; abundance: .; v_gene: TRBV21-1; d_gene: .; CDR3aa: CASSKAHRLSEQYF; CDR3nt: TGTGCCAGCAGCAAAGCCCACAGGTTAAGCGAGCAGTACTTC
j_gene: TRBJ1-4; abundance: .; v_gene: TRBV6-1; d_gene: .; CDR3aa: CASSGAPLARATNEKLFF; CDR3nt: TGTGCCAGCAGTGGGGCCCCTCTGGCCCGTGCAACTAATGAAAAACTGTTTTTT
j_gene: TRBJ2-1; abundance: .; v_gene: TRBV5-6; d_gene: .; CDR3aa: CASSGAYYNEQFF; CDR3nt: TGTGCCAGCAGCGGAGCGTACTACAATGAGCAGTTCTTC
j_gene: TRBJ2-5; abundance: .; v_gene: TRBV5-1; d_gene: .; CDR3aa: CASSPSRGTLQETQYF; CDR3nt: TGCGCCAGCAGCCCATCACGCGGGACTCTTCAAGAGACCCAGTACTTC
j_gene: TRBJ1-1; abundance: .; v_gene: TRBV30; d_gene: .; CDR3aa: CAWSESGTEAFF; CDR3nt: TGTGCCTGGAGTGAATCCGGCACTGAAGCTTTCTTT
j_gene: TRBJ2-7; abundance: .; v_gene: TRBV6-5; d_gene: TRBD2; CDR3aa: CASSPFGGVYEQYF; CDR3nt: TGTGCCAGCAGCCCATTCGGGGGGGTTTACGAGCAGTACTTC
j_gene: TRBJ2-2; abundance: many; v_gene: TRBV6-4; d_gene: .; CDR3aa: CASSDSYNTGELFF; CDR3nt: TGTGCCAGCAGTGACTCTTATAACACCGGGGAGCTGTTTTTT
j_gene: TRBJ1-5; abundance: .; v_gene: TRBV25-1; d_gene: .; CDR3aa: CASTKRQEKLGQPQHF; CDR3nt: TGTGCCAGTACAAAGAGACAGGAGAAATTAGGGCAGCCCCAGCATTTT
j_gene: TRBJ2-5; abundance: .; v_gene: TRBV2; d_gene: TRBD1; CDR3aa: CASSQGAAETQYF; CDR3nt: TGTGCCAGTAGTCAGGGGGCCGCAGAGACCCAGTACTTC
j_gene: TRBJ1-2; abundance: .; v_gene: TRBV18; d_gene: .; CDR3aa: CASSPPAWDIYGYTF; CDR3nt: TGTGCCAGCTCACCGCCCGCCTGGGACATATATGGCTACACCTTC
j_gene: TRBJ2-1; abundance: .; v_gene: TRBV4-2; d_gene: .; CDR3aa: CASSQGQAQIDEQFF; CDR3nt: TGTGCCAGCAGCCAAGGGCAGGCCCAGATCGATGAGCAGTTCTTC
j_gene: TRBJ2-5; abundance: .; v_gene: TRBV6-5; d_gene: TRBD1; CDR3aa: CAIQGAGETQYF; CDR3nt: TGTGCCATACAGGGGGCAGGAGAGACCCAGTACTTC
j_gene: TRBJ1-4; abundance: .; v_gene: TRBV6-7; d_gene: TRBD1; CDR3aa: CASRIPGGLNEKLFF; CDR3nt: TGTGCCAGCCGAATTCCAGGGGGCTTGAATGAAAAACTGTTTTTT
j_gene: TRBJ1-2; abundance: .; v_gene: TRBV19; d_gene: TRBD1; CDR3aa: CASSQGAVYGYTF; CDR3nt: TGTGCCTCCAGCCAGGGGGCGGTTTATGGCTACACCTTC
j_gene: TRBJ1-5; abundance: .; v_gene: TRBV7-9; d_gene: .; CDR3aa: CASSRAGAGSQPQHF; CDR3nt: TGTGCCAGCAGCAGAGCGGGGGCCGGGAGTCAGCCCCAGCATTTT
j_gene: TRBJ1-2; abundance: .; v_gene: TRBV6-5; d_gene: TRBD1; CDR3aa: CASRGTGGGGYTF; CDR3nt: TGTGCCAGCAGGGGAACAGGGGGCGGTGGCTACACCTTC
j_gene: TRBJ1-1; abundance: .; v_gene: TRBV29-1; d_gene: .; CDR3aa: CSVEEDSLNTEAFF; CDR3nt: TGCAGCGTTGAAGAAGACAGCTTGAACACTGAAGCTTTCTTT
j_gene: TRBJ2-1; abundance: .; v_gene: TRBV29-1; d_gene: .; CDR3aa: CSVEAGNWGVNDEQFF; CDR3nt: TGCAGCGTTGAAGCGGGCAATTGGGGGGTGAACGATGAGCAGTTCTTC
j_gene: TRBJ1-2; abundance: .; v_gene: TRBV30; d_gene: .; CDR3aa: CARQGRRNYGYTF; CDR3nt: TGTGCCCGCCAGGGCCGCAGGAACTATGGCTACACCTTC
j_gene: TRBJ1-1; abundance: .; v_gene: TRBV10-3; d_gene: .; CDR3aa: CAISESLIGGSTEAFF; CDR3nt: TGTGCCATCAGTGAGTCTCTTATAGGCGGATCCACTGAAGCTTTCTTT
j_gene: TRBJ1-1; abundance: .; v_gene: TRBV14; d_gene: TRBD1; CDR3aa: CASSLQGYTEAFF; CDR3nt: TGTGCCAGCAGCCTACAGGGGTACACTGAAGCTTTCTTT
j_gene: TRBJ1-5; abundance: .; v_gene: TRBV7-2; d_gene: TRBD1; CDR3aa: CASSPQTGPDQPQHF; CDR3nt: TGTGCCAGCAGCCCACAGACAGGGCCGGATCAGCCCCAGCATTTT
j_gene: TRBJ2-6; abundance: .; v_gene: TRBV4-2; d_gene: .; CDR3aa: CASSQETGSGANVLTF; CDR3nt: TGTGCCAGCAGCCAAGAAACGGGTTCTGGGGCCAACGTCCTGACTTTC
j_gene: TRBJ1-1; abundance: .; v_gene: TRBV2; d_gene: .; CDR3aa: CASIRGPAGVGTEAFF; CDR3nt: TGTGCCAGCATTAGGGGCCCTGCGGGGGTCGGGACTGAAGCTTTCTTT
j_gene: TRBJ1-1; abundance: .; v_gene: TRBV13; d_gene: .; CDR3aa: CASSPSFLGSEAFF; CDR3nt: TGTGCCAGCAGCCCTAGTTTCCTTGGTTCTGAAGCTTTCTTT
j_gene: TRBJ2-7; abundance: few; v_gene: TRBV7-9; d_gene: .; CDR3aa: CASSLSGGNAYEQYF; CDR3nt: TGTGCCAGCAGCTTGTCCGGGGGAAATGCCTACGAGCAGTACTTC